The 13 T cell receptor beta chains listed next were all sequenced from one sample in a study of Ad26.COV2.S vaccination and SARS-CoV-2 variants. Using immunoSEQ multiplex PCR, the repertoire was profiled, and TCRdb retains in-frame clones only, with some absent. The data hold 300,000 to 400,000 clones, with roughly 85% observed a single time. Treatment denoted: some 20 received Ad26.COV2.S at low or high dose, single or two shots; five or six received placebo; per-sample allocation not given. Material that was analyzed had been drawn on day 63 after the first vaccine or placebo injection. The sequenced sample was peripheral blood, obtained in a trial of Ad26.COV2.S vaccine versus placebo. The receptors originated from a person between 18 and 60 years old who received the Ad26.COV2.S COVID-19 vaccine or a placebo.

The chain's CDR3 is CSVGTGGVHTDTQYF. CDR3 bases: TGCAGCGTCGGAACCGGGGGGGTCCACACAGATACGCAGTATTTT. The chain is built from TRBV29-1 and TRBJ2-3; 8 nucleotides line up with TRBD2. The CDR3 covers 15 residues. Germline lookup yields CDR1 SQVTM and CDR2 ANQGSEA. The junction had 10 bases not matched to a gene; V was cut back by 6 bases and J by 2 bases.

V gene TRBV14 combines with J gene TRBJ2-5; D is unclear. The CDR3 consists of 16 residues. In germline, CDR1 is SGHDN, CDR2 FVKESK. The ends were cut back, 0 bases at V and 0 bases at J, with 11 bases in the middle. The CDR3 reads CASSQDFGLHQETQYF. In nucleotides, the CDR3 is TGTGCCAGCAGCCAAGATTTCGGCCTCCACCAAGAGACCCAGTACTTC.

This rearrangement joins TRBV2 to TRBJ2-3; perhaps TRBD1 as D (5 bases). V was pared by 4 bases and J by 2 bases, with 19 bases between. Germline CDR1 and CDR2: SNHLY and FYNNEI. This CDR3 has 17 amino acids. The CDR3 spells CASSAPVGAGFTDTQYF. CDR3 nucleotides: TGTGCCAGCAGTGCCCCGGTTGGGGCAGGTTTCACAGATACGCAGTATTTT.

This clone was recorded only once. The chain couples TRBV23-1 to TRBJ1-2; no reliable D call. TRBV23-1 is identified as an open reading frame with a role that is uncertain. Trimming took 0 bases from V and 12 from J, leaving 20 bases between them. CDR3 length: 15 residues. The CDR3 sequence: CASSQSGRGPLNHTF. In DNA, the CDR3 is TGCGCCAGCAGTCAATCCGGGCGAGGCCCACTCAATCACACCTTC.

The V and J genes are TRBV10-2 and TRBJ2-3; TRBD2 matches at 9 bases. Germline V gene data show CDR1 as WSHSY and CDR2 as SAAADI. V gave up 0 bases and J gave up 3 bases; unmatched junction bases: 4. This CDR3 has 16 amino acids. The CDR3 DNA reads as TGCGCCAGCAGTGAGTCCAGCGGGAGGCCAACAGATACGCAGTATTTT. Its protein product is CASSESSGRPTDTQYF.

The rearrangement uses TRBV7-9 and TRBJ2-6; D is ambiguous. V shed 4 bases and J shed 0 bases, with 10 bases lying between them. The length of the CDR3 is 16 residues. The germline gives CDR1 SEHNR, CDR2 FQNEAQ (reference sequence). Written as DNA, the CDR3 is TGTGCCAGCAGCTCGAAAGCCCACTCTGGGGCCAACGTCCTGACTTTC. Amino acid sequence: CASSSKAHSGANVLTF.

The chain links TRBV5-5 to TRBJ2-5; D assignment may be TRBD1 or TRBD2 (5 bases each). Germline V lookup: CDR1 SGHKS, CDR2 YYEKEE (reference sequence). The CDR3 loop spans 15 amino acids. Trimming removed 3 bases at V and 1 base at J, with 13 bases between. CDR3 residues: CASSWGDSLQETQYF. CDR3 DNA: TGTGCCAGCAGCTGGGGAGACAGTCTCCAAGAGACCCAGTACTTC.

The CDR3 spells CASSQHLGVTYEQYF. The CDR3 DNA reads as TGTGCCAGCAGTCAACATCTGGGTGTTACCTACGAGCAGTACTTC. The chain combines TRBV13 with TRBJ2-7, with D unclear. The CDR3 totals 15 residues. CDR1 and CDR2 from the germline V gene are PRHDT and FYEKMQ (reference sequence). V shed 6 bases and J shed 2 bases, with 17 bases lying between them.

This rearrangement joins TRBV28 to TRBJ1-1, with D possibly TRBD1 on 6 matching bases. The length of the CDR3 is 15 residues. V lost 5 bases to trimming and J lost 4 bases, with 17 bases between them. Germline CDR1 MDHEN, CDR2 SYDVKM. The CDR3 loop is CASSPPDSTATEAFF. CDR3 in DNA: TGTGCCAGCAGTCCGCCGGACAGTACGGCCACTGAAGCTTTCTTT. The variable domain in full, with the rest retrieved from reference TRBV28 and TRBJ1-1, is DVKVTQSSRYLVKRTGEKVFLECVQDMDHENMFWYRQDPGLGLRLIYFSYDVKMKEKGDIPEGYSVSREKKERFSLILESASTNQTSMYLCASSPPDSTATEAFFGQGTRLTVV.

This clone was recorded a few times. The chain uses TRBV18 and TRBJ1-6; the D is unclear. The CDR3 sequence is 14 residues long. V shed 2 bases and J shed 8 bases, with 10 bases lying between them. Looked up from germline, CDR1 is KGHSH and CDR2 is LQKENI. The CDR3 nucleotides read TGTGCCAGCTCACCAACAGTGACTGATTCACCCCTCCACTTT. This translates into CASSPTVTDSPLHF.

The gene calls are TRBV5-1 and TRBJ2-5, with D perhaps TRBD1 (5 bases). The CDR3 has 15 residues. V shed 0 bases and J shed 3 bases, with 12 bases lying between them. CDR1 SGHRS and CDR2 YFSETQ come from the germline V gene. The CDR3 region has the DNA TGCGCCAGCAGCTTGGGTACGGCAGGGAAAGAGACCCAGTACTTC. It encodes CASSLGTAGKETQYF.

The chain recombines TRBV19 with TRBJ2-7; D is perhaps TRBD1 (6 bases). Trimming cost V 5 bases and J 4 bases, with 15 bases left between them. This CDR3 has 14 amino acids. The germline V gene encodes CDR1 LNHDA and CDR2 SQIVND (reference sequence). CDR3 region: CASSLSGATYEQYF. The DNA of the CDR3 is TGTGCCAGTAGTCTCTCAGGGGCTACTTACGAGCAGTACTTC. The full variable domain, its missing parts supplied by reference TRBV19 and TRBJ2-7, is DGGITQSPKYLFRKEGQNVTLSCEQNLNHDAMYWYRQDPGQGLRLIYYSQIVNDFQKGDIAEGYSVSREKKESFPLTVTSAQKNPTAFYLCASSLSGATYEQYFGPGTRLTVT.

This clone was recorded only once. J is TRBJ1-1 and V is TRBV19; TRBD1 might be the D (6 bases). The V end lost 0 bases, the J end lost 0 bases, and 17 bases lay between the germline ends. Germline V CDR1 and CDR2: LNHDA, SQIVND (reference sequence). The CDR3 loop spans 18 amino acids. CDR3 region: CASSIDRVLRTVNTEAFF. The CDR3 nucleotides are TGTGCCAGTAGTATAGATCGGGTTCTAAGGACAGTGAACACTGAAGCTTTCTTT.